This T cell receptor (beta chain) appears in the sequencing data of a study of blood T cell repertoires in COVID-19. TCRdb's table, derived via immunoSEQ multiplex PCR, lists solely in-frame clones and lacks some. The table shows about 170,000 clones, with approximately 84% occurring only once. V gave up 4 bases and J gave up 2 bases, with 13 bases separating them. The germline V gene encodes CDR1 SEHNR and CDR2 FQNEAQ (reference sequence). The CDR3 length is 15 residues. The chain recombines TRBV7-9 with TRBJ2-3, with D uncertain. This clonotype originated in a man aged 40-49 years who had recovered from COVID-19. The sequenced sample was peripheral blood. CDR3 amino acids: CASSSVGPHTDTQYF. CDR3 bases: TGTGCCAGCAGCTCCGTCGGTCCCCACACAGATACGCAGTATTTT.